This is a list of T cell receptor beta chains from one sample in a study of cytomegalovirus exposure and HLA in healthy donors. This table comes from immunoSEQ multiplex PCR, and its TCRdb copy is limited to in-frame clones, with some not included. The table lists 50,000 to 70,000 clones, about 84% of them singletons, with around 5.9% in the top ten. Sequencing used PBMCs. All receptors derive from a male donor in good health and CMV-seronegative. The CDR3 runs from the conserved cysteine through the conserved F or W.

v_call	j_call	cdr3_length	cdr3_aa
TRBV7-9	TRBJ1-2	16	CASSLAAEEGRYGYTF
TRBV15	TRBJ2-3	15	CATSRDMAVTDTQYF
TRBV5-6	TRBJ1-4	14	CASSLGAGFEKLFF
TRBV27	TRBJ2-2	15	CASSSGQLNTGELFF
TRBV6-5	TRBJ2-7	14	CASSEGRGSYEQYF
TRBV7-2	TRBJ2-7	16	CASSFGTGAVSYEQYF
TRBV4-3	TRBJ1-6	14	CASSRTVYNSPLHF
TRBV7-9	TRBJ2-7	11	CASSPIYEQYF
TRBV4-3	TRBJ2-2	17	CASSQVGRAANTGELFF
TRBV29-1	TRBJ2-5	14	CSVVFPGREEIQYF
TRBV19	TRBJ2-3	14	CASSTGQITDTQYF
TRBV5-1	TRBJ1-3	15	CASSPTGGDGNTIYF
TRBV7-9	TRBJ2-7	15	CASSPRDSDGYEQYF
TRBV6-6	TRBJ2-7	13	CASSNQDFYEQYF
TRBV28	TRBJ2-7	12	CASSLSPDEQYF
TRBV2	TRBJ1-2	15	CASSEGQGGNYGYTF
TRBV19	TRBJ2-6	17	CASSMDTRSSGANVLTF
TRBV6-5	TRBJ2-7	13	CASSYSATDEQYF
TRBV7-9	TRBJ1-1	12	CASSLGGSEAFF
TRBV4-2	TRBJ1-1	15	CASSQEPGKGTEAFF
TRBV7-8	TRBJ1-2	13	CASSLATQASYTF
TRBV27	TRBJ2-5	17	CASSPLTSGGAKETQYF